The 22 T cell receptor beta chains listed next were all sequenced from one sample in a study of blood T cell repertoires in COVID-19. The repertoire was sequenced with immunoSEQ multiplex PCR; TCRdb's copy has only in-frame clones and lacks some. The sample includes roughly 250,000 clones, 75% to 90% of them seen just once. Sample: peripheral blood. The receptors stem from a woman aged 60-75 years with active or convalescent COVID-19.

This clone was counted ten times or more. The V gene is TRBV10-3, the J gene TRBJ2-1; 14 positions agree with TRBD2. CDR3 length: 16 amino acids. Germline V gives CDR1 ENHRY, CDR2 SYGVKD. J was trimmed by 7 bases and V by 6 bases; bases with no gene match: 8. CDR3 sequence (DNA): TGTGCCATCAGCCTCGGACTAGCGGGGGGAGGAAATGAGCAGTTCTTC. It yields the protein CAISLGLAGGGNEQFF.

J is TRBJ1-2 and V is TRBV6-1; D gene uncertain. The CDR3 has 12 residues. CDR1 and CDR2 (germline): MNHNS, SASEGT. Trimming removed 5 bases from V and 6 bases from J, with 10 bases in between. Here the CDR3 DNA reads TGTGCCAGCAGTCCCCACAGAAATGGCTACACCTTC. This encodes CASSPHRNGYTF.

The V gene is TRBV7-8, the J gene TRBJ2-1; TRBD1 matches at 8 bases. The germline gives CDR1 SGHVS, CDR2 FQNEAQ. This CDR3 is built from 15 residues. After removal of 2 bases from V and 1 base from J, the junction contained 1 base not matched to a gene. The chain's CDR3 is CASSLRTGSYNEQFF. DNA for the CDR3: TGTGCCAGCAGCTTACGGACAGGGTCCTACAATGAGCAGTTCTTC.

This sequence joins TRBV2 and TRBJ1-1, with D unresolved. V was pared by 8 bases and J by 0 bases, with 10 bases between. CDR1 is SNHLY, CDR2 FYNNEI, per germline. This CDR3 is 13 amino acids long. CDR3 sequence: CASCGLLNTEAFF. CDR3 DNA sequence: TGTGCCAGCTGTGGACTTTTGAACACTGAAGCTTTCTTT. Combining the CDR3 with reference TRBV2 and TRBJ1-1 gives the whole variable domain EPEVTQTPSHQVTQMGQEVILRCVPISNHLYFYWYRQILGQKVEFLVSFYNNEISEKSEIFDDQFSVERPDGSNFTLKIRSTKLEDSAMYFCASCGLLNTEAFFGQGTRLTVV.

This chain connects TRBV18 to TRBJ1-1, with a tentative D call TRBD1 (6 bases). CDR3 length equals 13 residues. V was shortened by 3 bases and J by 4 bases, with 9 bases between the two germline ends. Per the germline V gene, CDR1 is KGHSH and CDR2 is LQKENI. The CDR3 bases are TGTGCCAGCTCACCCGGACAGTTCACTGAAGCTTTCTTT. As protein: CASSPGQFTEAFF.

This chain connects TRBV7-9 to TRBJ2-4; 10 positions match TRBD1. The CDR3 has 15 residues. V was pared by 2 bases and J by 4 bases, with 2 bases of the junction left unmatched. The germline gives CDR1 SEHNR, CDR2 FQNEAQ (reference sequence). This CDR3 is CASSLRGQGKNIQYF. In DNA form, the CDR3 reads TGTGCCAGCAGCTTAAGGGGACAGGGGAAAAACATTCAGTACTTC.

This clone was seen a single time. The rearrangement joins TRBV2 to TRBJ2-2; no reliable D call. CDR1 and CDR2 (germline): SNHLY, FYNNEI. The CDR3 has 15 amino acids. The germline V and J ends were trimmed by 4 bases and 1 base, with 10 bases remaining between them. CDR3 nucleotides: TGTGCCAGCAGTGCCGGAGTCCGGAACACCGGGGAGCTGTTTTTT. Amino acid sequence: CASSAGVRNTGELFF.

The CDR3 sequence: CASSIGREVNTEAFF. CDR3 DNA sequence: TGTGCCAGTAGTATAGGGAGGGAAGTGAACACTGAAGCTTTCTTT. The gene calls are TRBV19 and TRBJ1-1; D unresolved. The CDR3 loop spans 15 amino acids. The V and J ends lost 1 base and 0 bases respectively, with 9 bases between them. The V gene's germline CDR1 is LNHDA and CDR2 SQIVND (reference sequence).

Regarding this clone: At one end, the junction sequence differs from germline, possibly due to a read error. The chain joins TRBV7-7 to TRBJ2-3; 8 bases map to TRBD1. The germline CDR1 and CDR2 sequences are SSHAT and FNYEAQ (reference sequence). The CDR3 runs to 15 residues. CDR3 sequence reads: CASSLVQGAIDTQYF. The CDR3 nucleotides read TGTGCTAGCAGCTTAGTCCAGGGGGCGATAGATACGCAGTATTTT.

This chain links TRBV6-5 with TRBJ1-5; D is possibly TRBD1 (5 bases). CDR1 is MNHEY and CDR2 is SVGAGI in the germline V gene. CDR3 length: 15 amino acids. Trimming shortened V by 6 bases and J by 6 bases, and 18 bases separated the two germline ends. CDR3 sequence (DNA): TGTGCCAGCAGCCAAAGGGGCGTAGAGGTTCAGCCCCAGCATTTT. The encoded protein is CASSQRGVEVQPQHF.

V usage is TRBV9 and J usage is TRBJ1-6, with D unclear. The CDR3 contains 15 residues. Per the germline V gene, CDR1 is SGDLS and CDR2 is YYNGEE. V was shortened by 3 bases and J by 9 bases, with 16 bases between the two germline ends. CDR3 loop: CASSARALGGSPLHF. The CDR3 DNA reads TGTGCCAGCAGCGCCCGCGCCCTCGGAGGTTCACCCCTCCACTTT.

CDR3 region: CASSEPGVYAEAFF. The CDR3 DNA sequence: TGTGCCAGCAGTGAACCCGGGGTGTATGCTGAAGCTTTCTTT. The rearrangement joins TRBV6-1 to TRBJ1-1; D unclear. The germline V gene encodes CDR1 MNHNS and CDR2 SASEGT. The CDR3 loop spans 14 amino acids. Between the trimmed V and J ends, which lost 2 bases and 6 bases, there was a span of 13 bases.

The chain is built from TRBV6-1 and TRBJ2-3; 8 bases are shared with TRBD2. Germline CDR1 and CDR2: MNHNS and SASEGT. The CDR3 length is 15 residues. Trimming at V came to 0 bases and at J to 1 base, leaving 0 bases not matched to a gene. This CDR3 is CASSEAGGGTDTQYF. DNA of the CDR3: TGTGCCAGCAGTGAAGCCGGGGGGGGCACAGATACGCAGTATTTT.

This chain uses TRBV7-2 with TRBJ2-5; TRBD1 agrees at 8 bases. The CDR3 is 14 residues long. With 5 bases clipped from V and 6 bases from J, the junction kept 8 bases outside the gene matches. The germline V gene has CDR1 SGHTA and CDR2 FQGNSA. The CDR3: CASSIGQGPKTQYF. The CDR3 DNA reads TGTGCCAGCAGCATAGGACAGGGCCCGAAGACCCAGTACTTC.

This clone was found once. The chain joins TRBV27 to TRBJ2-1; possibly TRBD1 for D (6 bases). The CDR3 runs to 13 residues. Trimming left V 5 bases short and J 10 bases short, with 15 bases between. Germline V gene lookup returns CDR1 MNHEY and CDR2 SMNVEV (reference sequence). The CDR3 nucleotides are TGTGCCAGCAGTACCTGGGACACCAAAGAGCAGTTCTTC. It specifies CASSTWDTKEQFF.

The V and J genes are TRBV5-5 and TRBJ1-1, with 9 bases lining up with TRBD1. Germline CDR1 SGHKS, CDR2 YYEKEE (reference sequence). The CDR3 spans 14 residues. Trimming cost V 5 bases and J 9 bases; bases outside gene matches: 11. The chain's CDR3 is CASRQIDRGIKAFF. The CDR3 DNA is TGTGCCAGCAGGCAGATTGACAGGGGGATTAAAGCTTTCTTT. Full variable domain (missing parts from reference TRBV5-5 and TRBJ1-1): DAGVTQSPTHLIKTRGQQVTLRCSPISGHKSVSWYQQVLGQGPQFIFQYYEKEERGRGNFPDRFSARQFPNYSSELNVNALLLGDSALYLCASRQIDRGIKAFFGQGTRLTVV.

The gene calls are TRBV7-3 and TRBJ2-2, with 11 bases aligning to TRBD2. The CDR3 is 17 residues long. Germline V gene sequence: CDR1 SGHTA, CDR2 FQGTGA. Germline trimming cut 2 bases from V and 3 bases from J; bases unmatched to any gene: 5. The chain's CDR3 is CASSLSSGGPYTGELFF. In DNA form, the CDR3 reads TGTGCCAGCAGCTTATCTAGCGGGGGGCCCTACACCGGGGAGCTGTTTTTT.

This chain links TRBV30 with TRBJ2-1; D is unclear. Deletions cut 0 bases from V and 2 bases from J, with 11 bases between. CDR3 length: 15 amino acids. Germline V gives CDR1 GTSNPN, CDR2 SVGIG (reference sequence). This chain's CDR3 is CAWSVGVSAYNEQFF. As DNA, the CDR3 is TGTGCCTGGAGTGTAGGTGTCAGCGCCTACAATGAGCAGTTCTTC.

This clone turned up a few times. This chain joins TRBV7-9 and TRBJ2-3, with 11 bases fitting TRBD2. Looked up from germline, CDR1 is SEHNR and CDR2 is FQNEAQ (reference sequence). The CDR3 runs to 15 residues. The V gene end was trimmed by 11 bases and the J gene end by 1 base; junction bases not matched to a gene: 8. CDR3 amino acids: CAGVLAGARTDTQYF. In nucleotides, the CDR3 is TGTGCCGGGGTACTAGCGGGGGCCCGCACAGATACGCAGTATTTT.

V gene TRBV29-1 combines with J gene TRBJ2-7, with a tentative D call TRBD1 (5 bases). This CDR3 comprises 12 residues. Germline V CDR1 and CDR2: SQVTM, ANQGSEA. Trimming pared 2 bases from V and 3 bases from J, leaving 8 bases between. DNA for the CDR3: TGCAGCGTTGAATCAGGGCTCTACGAGCAGTACTTC. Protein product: CSVESGLYEQYF.

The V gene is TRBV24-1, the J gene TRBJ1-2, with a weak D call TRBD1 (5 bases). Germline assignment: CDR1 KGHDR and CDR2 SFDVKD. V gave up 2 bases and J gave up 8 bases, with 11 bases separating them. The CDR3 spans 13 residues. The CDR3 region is CATSDSGRGGYTF. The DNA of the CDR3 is TGTGCCACCAGTGATTCAGGGAGGGGCGGCTACACCTTC.

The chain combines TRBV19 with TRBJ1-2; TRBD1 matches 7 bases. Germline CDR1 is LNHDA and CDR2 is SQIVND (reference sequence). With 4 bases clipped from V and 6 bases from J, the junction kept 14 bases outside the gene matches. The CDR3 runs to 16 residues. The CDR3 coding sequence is TGTGCCAGTAGTAACCCCGGTGAGGGGGCGATGGATGGCTACACCTTC. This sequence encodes CASSNPGEGAMDGYTF.